A selection of T cell receptor beta chains follows, all from one sample in a study of shared clonotypes between healthy human individuals. Data came from immunoSEQ multiplex PCR; TCRdb stores just in-frame clones and leaves some out. The data hold roughly 300,000 clones, with around nine tenths observed a single time. Input material: memory CD8+ T cells sorted from blood. Source of these receptors: a man between 18 and 35 years old in good health. Both conserved end residues are part of each CDR3.

CDR3: CASSLWTAYSPLHF
V: TRBV7-6

CDR3: CASSLGGPYGYTF
V: TRBV28

CDR3: CASSWGSANTEAFF
V: TRBV28

CDR3: CASSQDGDFSTNEKLFF
V: TRBV4-3

CDR3: CASSLAADTQYF
V: TRBV11-2

CDR3: CASREGLLENNEQFF
V: TRBV4-1

CDR3: CASSLEIRQETQYF
V: TRBV5-6

CDR3: CASSPAGGDTEAFF
V: TRBV4-1

CDR3: CASSLERAANSPLHF
V: TRBV7-6

CDR3: CASSLGGGVPYEQYF
V: TRBV7-9

CDR3: CASSQVGENTEAFF
V: TRBV4-1